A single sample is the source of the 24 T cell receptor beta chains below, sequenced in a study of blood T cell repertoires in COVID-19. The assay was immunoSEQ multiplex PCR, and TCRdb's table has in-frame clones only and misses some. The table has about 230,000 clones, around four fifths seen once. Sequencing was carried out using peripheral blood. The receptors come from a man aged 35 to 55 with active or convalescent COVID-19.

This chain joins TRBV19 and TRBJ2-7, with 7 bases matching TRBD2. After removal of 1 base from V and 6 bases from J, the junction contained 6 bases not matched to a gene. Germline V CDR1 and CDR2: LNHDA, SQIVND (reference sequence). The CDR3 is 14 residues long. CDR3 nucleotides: TGTGCCAGTAGTATAGGCGGGGGAAGGAGCGAGCAGTACTTC. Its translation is CASSIGGGRSEQYF.

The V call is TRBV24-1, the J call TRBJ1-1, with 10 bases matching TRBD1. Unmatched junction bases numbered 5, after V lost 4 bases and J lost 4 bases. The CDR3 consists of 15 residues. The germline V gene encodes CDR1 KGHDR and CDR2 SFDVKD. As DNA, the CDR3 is TGTGCCACCAGTGACTCGGGACAGGGGTTCACTGAAGCTTTCTTT. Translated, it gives CATSDSGQGFTEAFF.

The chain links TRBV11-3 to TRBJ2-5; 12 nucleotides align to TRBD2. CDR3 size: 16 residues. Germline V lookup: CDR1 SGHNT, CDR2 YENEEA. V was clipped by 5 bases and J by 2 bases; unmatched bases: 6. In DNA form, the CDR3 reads TGTGCCAGCAGCATACTAGCGGGAGGCCCTCAAGAGACCCAGTACTTC. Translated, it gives CASSILAGGPQETQYF.

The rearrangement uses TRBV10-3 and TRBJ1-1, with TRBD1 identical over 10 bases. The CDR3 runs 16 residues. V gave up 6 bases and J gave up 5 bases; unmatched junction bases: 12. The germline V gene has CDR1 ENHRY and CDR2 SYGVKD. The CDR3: CAISGTGEKRGTEAFF. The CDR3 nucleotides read TGTGCCATCAGCGGGACAGGGGAAAAGCGAGGGACTGAAGCTTTCTTT.

CDR3 sequence reads: CASSYGDRVYYGYTF. CDR3 bases: TGTGCCAGCAGTTACGGGGACAGGGTCTACTATGGCTACACCTTC. This chain links TRBV6-2 or TRBV6-3 with TRBJ1-2; TRBD1 matches at 9 bases. Germline V gene data show CDR1 as MNHEY and CDR2 as SVGEGT. The J segment lost 3 bases and the V segment lost 2 bases, leaving 4 bases of the junction unmatched. This CDR3 spans 15 amino acids.

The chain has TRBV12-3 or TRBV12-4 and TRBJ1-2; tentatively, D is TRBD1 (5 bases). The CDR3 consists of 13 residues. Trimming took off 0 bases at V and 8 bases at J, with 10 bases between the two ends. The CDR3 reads CASSLAGGEGYTF. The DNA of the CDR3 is TGTGCCAGCAGTTTAGCAGGAGGGGAAGGCTACACCTTC.

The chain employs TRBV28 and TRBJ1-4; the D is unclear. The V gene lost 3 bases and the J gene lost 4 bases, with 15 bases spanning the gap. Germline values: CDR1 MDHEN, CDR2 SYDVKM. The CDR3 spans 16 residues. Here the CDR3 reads CASSLVAGGVNEKLFF. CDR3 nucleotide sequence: TGTGCCAGCAGTTTGGTTGCCGGAGGAGTTAATGAAAAACTGTTTTTT.

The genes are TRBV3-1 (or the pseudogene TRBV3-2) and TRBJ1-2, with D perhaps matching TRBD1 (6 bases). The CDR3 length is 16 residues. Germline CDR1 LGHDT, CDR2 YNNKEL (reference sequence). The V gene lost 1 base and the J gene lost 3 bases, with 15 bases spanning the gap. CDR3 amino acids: CASSQVLTGWDYGYTF. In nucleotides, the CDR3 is TGTGCCAGCAGCCAAGTGTTGACAGGATGGGACTATGGCTACACCTTC.

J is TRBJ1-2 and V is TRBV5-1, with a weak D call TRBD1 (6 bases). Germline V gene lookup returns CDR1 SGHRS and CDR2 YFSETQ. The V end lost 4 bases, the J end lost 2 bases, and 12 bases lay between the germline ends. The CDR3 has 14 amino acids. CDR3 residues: CASSTLQGNYGYTF. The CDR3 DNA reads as TGCGCCAGCAGCACCCTACAGGGAAACTATGGCTACACCTTC.

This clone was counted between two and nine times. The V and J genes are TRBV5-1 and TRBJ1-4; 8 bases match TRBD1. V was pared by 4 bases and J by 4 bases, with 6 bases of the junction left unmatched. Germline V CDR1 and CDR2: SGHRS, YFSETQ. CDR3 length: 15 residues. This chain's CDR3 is CASSQPDRDNEKLFF. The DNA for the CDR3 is TGCGCCAGCAGCCAACCGGACAGGGATAATGAAAAACTGTTTTTT.

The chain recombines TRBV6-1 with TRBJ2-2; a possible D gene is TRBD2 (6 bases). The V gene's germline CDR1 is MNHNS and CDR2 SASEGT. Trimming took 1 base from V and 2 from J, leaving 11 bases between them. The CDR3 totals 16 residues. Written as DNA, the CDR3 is TGTGCCAGCAGTGAAGTCGGCGGGGATAACACCGGGGAGCTGTTTTTT. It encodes CASSEVGGDNTGELFF.

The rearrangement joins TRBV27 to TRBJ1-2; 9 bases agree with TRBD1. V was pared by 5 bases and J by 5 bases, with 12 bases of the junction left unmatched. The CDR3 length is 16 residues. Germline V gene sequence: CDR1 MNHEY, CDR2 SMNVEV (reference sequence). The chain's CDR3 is CASSLIPPGQGYGYTF. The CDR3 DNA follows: TGTGCCAGCAGTCTAATACCGCCGGGACAGGGATATGGCTACACCTTC.

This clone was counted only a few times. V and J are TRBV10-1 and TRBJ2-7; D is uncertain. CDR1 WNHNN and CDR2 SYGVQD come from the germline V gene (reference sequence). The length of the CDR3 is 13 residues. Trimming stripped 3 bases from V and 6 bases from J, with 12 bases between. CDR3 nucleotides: TGCGCCAGCAGTGAAAGCCTCACGCGCGAGCAGTACTTC. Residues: CASSESLTREQYF.

The CDR3 here is CASSAFTGAYEQYF. In DNA, the CDR3 is TGTGCCAGCAGTGCCTTCACAGGGGCTTACGAGCAGTACTTC. The V gene is TRBV6-4, the J gene TRBJ2-7; 7 nucleotides match TRBD1. The CDR3 spans 14 residues. J lost 4 bases, V lost 4 bases, and 7 bases had no gene match. Germline V gene lookup returns CDR1 MRHNA and CDR2 SNTAGT.

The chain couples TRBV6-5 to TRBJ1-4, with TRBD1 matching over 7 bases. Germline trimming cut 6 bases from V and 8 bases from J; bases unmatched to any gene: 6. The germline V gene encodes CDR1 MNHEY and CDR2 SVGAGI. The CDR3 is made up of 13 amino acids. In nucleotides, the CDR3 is TGTGCCAGCAGATCGGACAGGCGGGAAAAACTGTTTTTT. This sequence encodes CASRSDRREKLFF.

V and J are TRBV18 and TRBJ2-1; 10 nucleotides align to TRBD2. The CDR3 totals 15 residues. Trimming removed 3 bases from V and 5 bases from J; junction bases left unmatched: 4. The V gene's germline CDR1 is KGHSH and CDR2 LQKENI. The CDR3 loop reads CASSPASGGNNEQFF. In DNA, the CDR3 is TGTGCCAGCTCACCCGCTAGCGGGGGTAACAATGAGCAGTTCTTC.

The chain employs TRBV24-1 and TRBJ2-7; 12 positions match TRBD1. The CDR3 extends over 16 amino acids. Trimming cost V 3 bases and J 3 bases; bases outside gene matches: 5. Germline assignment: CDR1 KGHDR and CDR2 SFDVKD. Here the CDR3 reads CATSDGTGGAFYEQYF. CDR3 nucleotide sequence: TGTGCCACCAGTGATGGGACAGGGGGCGCTTTCTACGAGCAGTACTTC.

The CDR3 reads CSVEAGGTITNTGELFF. CDR3 bases: TGCAGCGTTGAGGCGGGAGGTACAATAACGAACACCGGGGAGCTGTTTTTT. The rearrangement links TRBV29-1 to TRBJ2-2, with 8 bases fitting TRBD2. CDR1 SQVTM and CDR2 ANQGSEA come from the germline V gene. Germline trimming cut 3 bases from V and 0 bases from J; bases unmatched to any gene: 9. CDR3 length: 17 amino acids.

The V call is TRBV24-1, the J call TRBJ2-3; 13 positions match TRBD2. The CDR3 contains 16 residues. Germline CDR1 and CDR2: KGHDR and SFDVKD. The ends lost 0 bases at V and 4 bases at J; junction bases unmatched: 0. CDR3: CATSDLTSGGADTQYF. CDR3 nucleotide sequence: TGTGCCACCAGTGATTTGACTAGCGGGGGGGCAGATACGCAGTATTTT.

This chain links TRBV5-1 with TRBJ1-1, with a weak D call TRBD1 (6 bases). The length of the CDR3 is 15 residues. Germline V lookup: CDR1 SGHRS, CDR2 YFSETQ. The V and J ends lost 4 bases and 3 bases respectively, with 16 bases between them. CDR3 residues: CASSPEPNRDTEAFF. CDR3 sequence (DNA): TGCGCCAGCAGCCCGGAACCGAACAGGGACACTGAAGCTTTCTTT.

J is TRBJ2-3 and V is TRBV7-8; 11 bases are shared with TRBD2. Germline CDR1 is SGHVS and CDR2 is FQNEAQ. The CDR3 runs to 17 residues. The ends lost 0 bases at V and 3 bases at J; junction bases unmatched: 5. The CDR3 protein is CASSLAGTSGGTDTQYF. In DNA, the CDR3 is TGTGCCAGCAGCTTAGCTGGTACTAGCGGGGGTACAGATACGCAGTATTTT.

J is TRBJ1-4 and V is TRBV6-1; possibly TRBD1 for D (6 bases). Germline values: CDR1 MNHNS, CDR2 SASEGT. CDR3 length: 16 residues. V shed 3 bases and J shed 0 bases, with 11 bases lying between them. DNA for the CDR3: TGTGCCAGCAGTGACCCGGGACAAGCAACTAATGAAAAACTGTTTTTT. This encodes CASSDPGQATNEKLFF.

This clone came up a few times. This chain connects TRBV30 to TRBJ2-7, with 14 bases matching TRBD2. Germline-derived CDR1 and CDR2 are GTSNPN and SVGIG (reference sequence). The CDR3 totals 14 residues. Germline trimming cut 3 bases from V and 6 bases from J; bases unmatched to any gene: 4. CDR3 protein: CAWSYGTSGGEQYF. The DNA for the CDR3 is TGTGCCTGGAGCTACGGGACTAGCGGGGGCGAGCAGTACTTC.

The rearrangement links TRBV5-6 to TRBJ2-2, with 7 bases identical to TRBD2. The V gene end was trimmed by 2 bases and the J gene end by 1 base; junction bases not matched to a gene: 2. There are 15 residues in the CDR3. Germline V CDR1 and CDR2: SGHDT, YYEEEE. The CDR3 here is CASSFGGLNTGELFF. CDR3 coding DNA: TGTGCCAGCAGCTTCGGGGGGTTGAACACCGGGGAGCTGTTTTTT.